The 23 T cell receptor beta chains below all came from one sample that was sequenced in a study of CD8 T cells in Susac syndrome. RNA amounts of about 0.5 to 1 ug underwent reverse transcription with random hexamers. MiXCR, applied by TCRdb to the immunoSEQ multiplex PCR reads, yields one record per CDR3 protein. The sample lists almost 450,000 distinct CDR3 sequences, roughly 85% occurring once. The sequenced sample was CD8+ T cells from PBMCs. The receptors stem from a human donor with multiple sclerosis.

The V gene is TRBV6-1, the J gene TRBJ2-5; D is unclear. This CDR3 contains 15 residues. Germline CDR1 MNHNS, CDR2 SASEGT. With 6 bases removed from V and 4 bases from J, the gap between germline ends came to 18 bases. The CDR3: CASSTDLPAGETQYF. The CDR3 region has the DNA TGTGCCAGCAGCACGGACCTCCCGGCCGGAGAGACCCAGTACTTC.

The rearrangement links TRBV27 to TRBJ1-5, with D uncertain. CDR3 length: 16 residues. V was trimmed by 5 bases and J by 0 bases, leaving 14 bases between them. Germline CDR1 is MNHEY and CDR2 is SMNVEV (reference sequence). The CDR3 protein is CASSSLFGNSNQPQHF. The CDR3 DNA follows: TGTGCCAGCAGTAGTCTCTTCGGGAATAGCAATCAGCCCCAGCATTTT.

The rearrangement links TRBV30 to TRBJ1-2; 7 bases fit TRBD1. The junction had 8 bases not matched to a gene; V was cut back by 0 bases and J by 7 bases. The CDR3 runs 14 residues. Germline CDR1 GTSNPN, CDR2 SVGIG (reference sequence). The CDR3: CAWSVLRGGGGYTF. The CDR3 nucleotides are TGTGCCTGGAGTGTACTCAGGGGGGGAGGTGGCTACACCTTC.

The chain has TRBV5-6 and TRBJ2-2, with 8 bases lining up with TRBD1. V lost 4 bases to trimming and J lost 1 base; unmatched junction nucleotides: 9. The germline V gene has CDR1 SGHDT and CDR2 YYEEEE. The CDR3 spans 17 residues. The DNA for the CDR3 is TGTGCCAGCAGCCACATAGCCGACAGGGGGAACACCGGGGAGCTGTTTTTT. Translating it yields CASSHIADRGNTGELFF.

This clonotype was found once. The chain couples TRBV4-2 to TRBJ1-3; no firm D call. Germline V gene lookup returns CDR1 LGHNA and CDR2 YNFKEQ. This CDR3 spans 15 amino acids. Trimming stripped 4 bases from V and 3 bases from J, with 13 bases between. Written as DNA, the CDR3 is TGTGCCAGCAGCCCTTCCCCGGGAGATGGAAACACCATATATTTT. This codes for CASSPSPGDGNTIYF.

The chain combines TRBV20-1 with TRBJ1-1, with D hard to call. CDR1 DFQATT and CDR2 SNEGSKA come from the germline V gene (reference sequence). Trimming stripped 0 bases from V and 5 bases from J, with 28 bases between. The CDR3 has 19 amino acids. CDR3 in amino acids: CSARDTPPHDGVPVTEAFF. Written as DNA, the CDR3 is TGCAGTGCTAGAGATACCCCCCCTCACGATGGGGTACCGGTGACTGAAGCTTTCTTT.

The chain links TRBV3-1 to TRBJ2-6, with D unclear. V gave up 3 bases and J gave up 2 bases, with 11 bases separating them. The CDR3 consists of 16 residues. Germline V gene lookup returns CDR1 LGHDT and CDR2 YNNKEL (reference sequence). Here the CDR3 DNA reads TGTGCCAGCAGCCACGGTTTGGGAACTGGGGCCAACGTCCTGACTTTC. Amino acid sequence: CASSHGLGTGANVLTF.

The CDR3 spells CASSLSVAGGYQETQYF. The CDR3, as DNA: TGCGCCAGCAGCTTGAGCGTAGCGGGAGGTTACCAAGAGACCCAGTACTTC. J is TRBJ2-5 and V is TRBV5-1, with 10 bases identical to TRBD2. Germline CDR1 reads SGHRS; CDR2 reads YFSETQ. This CDR3 comprises 17 residues. V lost 1 base, J lost 0 bases, and 6 bases stayed unmatched.

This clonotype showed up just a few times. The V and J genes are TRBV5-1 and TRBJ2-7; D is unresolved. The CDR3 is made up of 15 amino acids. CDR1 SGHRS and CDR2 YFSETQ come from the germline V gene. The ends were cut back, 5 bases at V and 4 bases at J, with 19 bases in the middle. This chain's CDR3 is CASRETTRSSYEQYF. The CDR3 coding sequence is TGCGCCAGCAGGGAAACGACCAGGAGTTCTTACGAGCAGTACTTC.

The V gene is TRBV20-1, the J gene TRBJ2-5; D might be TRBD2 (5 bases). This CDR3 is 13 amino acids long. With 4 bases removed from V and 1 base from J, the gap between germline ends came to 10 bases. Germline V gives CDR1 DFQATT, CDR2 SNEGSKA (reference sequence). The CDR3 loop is CSATRERQETQYF. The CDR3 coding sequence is TGCAGTGCTACCCGGGAACGCCAAGAGACCCAGTACTTC.

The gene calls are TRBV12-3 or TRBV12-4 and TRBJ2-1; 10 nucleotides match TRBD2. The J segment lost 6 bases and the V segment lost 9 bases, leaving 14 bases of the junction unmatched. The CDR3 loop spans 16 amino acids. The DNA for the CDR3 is TGTGCCAGGAAAACAAAGCCTAGCGGGAGTTGCAATGAGCAGTTCTTC. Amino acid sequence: CARKTKPSGSCNEQFF.

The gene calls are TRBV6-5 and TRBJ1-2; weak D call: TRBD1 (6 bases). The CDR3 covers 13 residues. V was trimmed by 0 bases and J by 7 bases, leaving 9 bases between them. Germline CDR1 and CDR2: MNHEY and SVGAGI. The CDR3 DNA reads TGTGCCAGCAGTTACTCGACAGGCGGTGGCTACACCTTC. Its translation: CASSYSTGGGYTF.

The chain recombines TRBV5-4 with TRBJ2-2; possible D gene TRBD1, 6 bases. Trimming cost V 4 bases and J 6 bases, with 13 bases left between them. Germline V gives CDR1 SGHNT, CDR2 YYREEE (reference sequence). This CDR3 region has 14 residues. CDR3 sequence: CASSAQGLPGELFF. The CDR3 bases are TGTGCCAGCAGCGCTCAGGGGCTGCCCGGGGAGCTGTTTTTT.

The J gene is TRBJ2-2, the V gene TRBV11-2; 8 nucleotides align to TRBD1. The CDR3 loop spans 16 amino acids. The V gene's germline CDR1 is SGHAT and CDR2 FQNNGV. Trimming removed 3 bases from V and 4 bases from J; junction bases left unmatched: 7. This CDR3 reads CASSLVTGGGTGELFF. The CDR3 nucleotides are TGTGCCAGCAGCTTGGTTACAGGGGGTGGCACCGGGGAGCTGTTTTTT.

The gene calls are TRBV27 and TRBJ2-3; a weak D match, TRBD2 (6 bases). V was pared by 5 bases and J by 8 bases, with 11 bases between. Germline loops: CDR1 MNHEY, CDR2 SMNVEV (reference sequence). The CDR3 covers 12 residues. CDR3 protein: CASSRAGFTQYF. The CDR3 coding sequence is TGTGCCAGCAGTCGAGCGGGCTTTACGCAGTATTTT.

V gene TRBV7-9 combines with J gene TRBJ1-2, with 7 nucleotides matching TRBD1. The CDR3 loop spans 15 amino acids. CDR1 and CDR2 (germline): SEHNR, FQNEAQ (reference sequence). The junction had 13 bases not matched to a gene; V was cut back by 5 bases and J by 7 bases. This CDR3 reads CASSIGTELQGGYTF. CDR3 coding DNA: TGTGCCAGCAGCATCGGGACAGAACTACAAGGTGGCTACACCTTC.

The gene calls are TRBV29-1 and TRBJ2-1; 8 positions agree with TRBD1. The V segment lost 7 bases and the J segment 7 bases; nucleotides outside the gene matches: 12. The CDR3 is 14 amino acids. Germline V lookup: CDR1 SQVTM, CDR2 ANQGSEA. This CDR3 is CSGGQGLEGNEQFF. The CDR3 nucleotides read TGCAGCGGAGGACAGGGATTAGAGGGGAATGAGCAGTTCTTC.

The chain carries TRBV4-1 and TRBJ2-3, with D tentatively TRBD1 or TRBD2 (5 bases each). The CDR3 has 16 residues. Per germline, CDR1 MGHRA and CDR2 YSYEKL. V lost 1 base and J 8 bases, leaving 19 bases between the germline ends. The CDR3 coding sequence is TGCGCCAGCAGCCAAGTTATTCAGGGAGTGCCCCGTACGCAGTATTTT. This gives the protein CASSQVIQGVPRTQYF.

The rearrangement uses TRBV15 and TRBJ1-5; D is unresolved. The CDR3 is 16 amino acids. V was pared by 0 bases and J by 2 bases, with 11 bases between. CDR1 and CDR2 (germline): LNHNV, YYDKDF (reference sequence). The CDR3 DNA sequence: TGTGCCACCAGCAGAGATATGTGGGAAGGCAATCAGCCCCAGCATTTT. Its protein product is CATSRDMWEGNQPQHF.

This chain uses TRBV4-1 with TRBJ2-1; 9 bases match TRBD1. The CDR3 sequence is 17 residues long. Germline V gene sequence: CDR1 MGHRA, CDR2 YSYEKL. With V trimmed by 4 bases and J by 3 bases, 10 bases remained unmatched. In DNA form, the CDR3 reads TGCGCCAGCAGCCTTGTTTCCGGGACAGGGAACTACAATGAGCAGTTCTTC. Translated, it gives CASSLVSGTGNYNEQFF.

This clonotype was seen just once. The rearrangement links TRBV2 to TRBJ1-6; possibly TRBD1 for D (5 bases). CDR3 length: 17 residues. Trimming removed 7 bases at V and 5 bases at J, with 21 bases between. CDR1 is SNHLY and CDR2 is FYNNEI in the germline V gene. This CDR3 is CASIERPGGRDNSPLHF. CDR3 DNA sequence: TGTGCCAGCATCGAACGTCCCGGGGGACGGGATAATTCACCCCTCCACTTT. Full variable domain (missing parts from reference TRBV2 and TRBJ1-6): EPEVTQTPSHQVTQMGQEVILRCVPISNHLYFYWYRQILGQKVEFLVSFYNNEISEKSEIFDDQFSVERPDGSNFTLKIRSTKLEDSAMYFCASIERPGGRDNSPLHFGNGTRLTVT.

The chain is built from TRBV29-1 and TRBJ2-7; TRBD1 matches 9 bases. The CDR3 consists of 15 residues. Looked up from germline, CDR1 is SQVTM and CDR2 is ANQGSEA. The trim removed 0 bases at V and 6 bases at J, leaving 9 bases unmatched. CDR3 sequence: CSVEDLGQGRVEQYF. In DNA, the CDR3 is TGCAGCGTTGAAGATCTAGGACAGGGGAGGGTCGAGCAGTACTTC.

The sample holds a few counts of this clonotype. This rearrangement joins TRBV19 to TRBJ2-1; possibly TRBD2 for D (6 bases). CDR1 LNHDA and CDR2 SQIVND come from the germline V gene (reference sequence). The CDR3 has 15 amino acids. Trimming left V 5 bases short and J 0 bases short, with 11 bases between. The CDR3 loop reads CASSADGSSYNEQFF. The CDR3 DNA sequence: TGTGCCAGTAGTGCGGACGGGAGCTCCTACAATGAGCAGTTCTTC.